A single sample gave rise to the 32 T cell receptor beta chains below, sequenced in a study of cytomegalovirus exposure and HLA in healthy donors (dated by TCRdb to the late 2010s). Library preparation employed the immunoSEQ multiplex PCR assay. The multiplex PCR relied on a mix of 60 forward primers for TCR Vbeta segments and 13 reverse primers for TCR Jbeta segments. TCRdb carries this immuneACCESS record with in-frame sequences only. Its versions omit some clonotypes, under half of them owing to an unresolved V gene in the studies checked, with the rest unexplained. The sample contains around 100,000 clones, more than 60% of them found a single time. The ten biggest clones cover 3% to 4% of the sample. Specimen: PBMCs. Receptors were obtained from a man between 25 and 39 years old in good health and CMV-seronegative.

The CDR3 loop reads CASSIGRTYEQYF. In DNA form, the CDR3 reads TGTGCCAGTAGTATCGGCAGGACCTACGAGCAGTACTTC. The chain has TRBV19 and TRBJ2-7; D is unresolved. Per the germline V gene, CDR1 is LNHDA and CDR2 is SQIVND (reference sequence). The CDR3 runs to 13 residues. V shed 3 bases and J shed 2 bases, with 8 bases lying between them.

Turning to this clone: This sample also contains other DNA sequences that code for the same CDR3. V is TRBV28 and J is TRBJ1-2; TRBD1 is a possible D gene (5 bases). Germline CDR1 reads MDHEN; CDR2 reads SYDVKM. The ends were cut back, 1 base at V and 7 bases at J, with 10 bases in the middle. This CDR3 has 13 amino acids. CDR3 bases: TGTGCCAGCAGTTTATTAGGCGGGGCTGGCTACACCTTC. Its translation is CASSLLGGAGYTF.

The chain is built from TRBV6-4 and TRBJ2-1, with 12 bases that match TRBD2. The germline V gene encodes CDR1 MRHNA and CDR2 SNTAGT. With 5 bases clipped from V and 7 bases from J, the junction kept 6 bases outside the gene matches. The CDR3 length is 15 residues. Here the CDR3 DNA reads TGTGCCAGCAGTCCCCTAGCGGGAGGGCTTAATGAGCAGTTCTTC. This encodes CASSPLAGGLNEQFF.

The chain joins TRBV7-9 to TRBJ2-5, with D tentatively TRBD2 (6 bases). The V end lost 2 bases, the J end lost 4 bases, and 11 bases lay between the germline ends. Germline V CDR1 and CDR2: SEHNR, FQNEAQ (reference sequence). The CDR3 runs 14 residues. The CDR3 sequence is CASSLLVGGETQYF. CDR3 DNA sequence: TGTGCCAGCAGCTTATTAGTCGGGGGAGAGACCCAGTACTTC.

The V call is TRBV7-3, the J call TRBJ2-7, with 9 bases lining up with TRBD2. Trimming removed 2 bases from V and 3 bases from J; junction bases left unmatched: 5. This CDR3 has 15 amino acids. Germline V lookup: CDR1 SGHTA, CDR2 FQGTGA. CDR3 bases: TGTGCCAGCAGCTTACTAGCGGGGATCAACTACGAGCAGTACTTC. Its protein product is CASSLLAGINYEQYF.

This clone was seen more than once but under ten times. The V gene is TRBV4-1, the J gene TRBJ1-1; no clear D. V was clipped by 4 bases and J by 3 bases, with 12 bases between them. Germline lookup yields CDR1 MGHRA and CDR2 YSYEKL. This CDR3 is 14 amino acids long. The CDR3 DNA sequence: TGCGCCAGCAGCCCTCACACACTATACACTGAAGCTTTCTTT. Translated: CASSPHTLYTEAFF.

This clone appeared a few times. At one boundary the junction diverges from the germline segment, which might be a read error. The chain is built from TRBV7-9 and TRBJ2-2; D ambiguous. CDR3 length equals 11 residues. Per the germline V gene, CDR1 is SEHNR and CDR2 is FQNEAQ (reference sequence). CDR3 residues: CSSTSAGELFF. The CDR3 DNA is TGTTCCAGCACGTCGGCCGGGGAGCTGTTTTTT.

The rearrangement links TRBV28 to TRBJ1-2; 9 bases are a match to TRBD1. Unmatched junction bases numbered 6, after V lost 6 bases and J lost 4 bases. The CDR3 has 14 amino acids. CDR1 is MDHEN and CDR2 is SYDVKM in the germline V gene. The CDR3 DNA follows: TGTGCCAGCAGGCAAACAGGGGGCAGCTATGGCTACACCTTC. Protein product: CASRQTGGSYGYTF.

V is TRBV7-2 and J is TRBJ1-2; 8 nucleotides match TRBD1. The CDR3 has 15 amino acids. Germline trimming cut 0 bases from V and 1 base from J; bases unmatched to any gene: 1. Per germline, CDR1 SGHTA and CDR2 FQGNSA. This CDR3 is CASSLAGQVNYGYTF. The CDR3 nucleotides read TGTGCCAGCAGCTTAGCGGGACAGGTTAACTATGGCTACACCTTC.

Note on this clone: Likely a read error: the CDR3 ends without its conserved phenylalanine or tryptophan. This chain joins TRBV5-4 and TRBJ2-7, with 14 nucleotides matching TRBD2. The CDR3 is 16 residues long. Germline assignment: CDR1 SGHNT and CDR2 YYREEE (reference sequence). The CDR3 nucleotides read TGCGCCAGCAGCTGGGGACTAGCGGGAGACTCCTACGAGCAGTACCTC. Translating it yields CASSWGLAGDSYEQYL.

This chain joins TRBV5-1 and TRBJ1-4, with TRBD1 identical over 8 bases. V was pared by 4 bases and J by 7 bases, with 9 bases of the junction left unmatched. The CDR3 has 15 residues. The germline V gene has CDR1 SGHRS and CDR2 YFSETQ. In DNA form, the CDR3 reads TGCGCCAGCAGCGGCGACGGGACAGGAGGTGAAAAACTGTTTTTT. As protein: CASSGDGTGGEKLFF.

The chain employs TRBV27 and TRBJ2-7, with TRBD2 identical over 15 bases. The CDR3 consists of 15 residues. Trimming cost V 5 bases and J 7 bases; bases outside gene matches: 6. Germline V lookup: CDR1 MNHEY, CDR2 SMNVEV (reference sequence). The CDR3 region has the DNA TGTGCCAGCAGTAGGGGACTAGCGGGAGGTGGTGAGCAGTACTTC. Amino acid sequence: CASSRGLAGGGEQYF.

V and J are TRBV5-1 and TRBJ2-3; 10 nucleotides agree with TRBD1. Trimming took 0 bases from V and 5 from J; bases not matched to a gene: 6. CDR1 is SGHRS and CDR2 is YFSETQ in the germline V gene. The CDR3 covers 16 residues. The CDR3 sequence: CASSLAGDRGGDTQYF. The CDR3 nucleotides read TGCGCCAGCAGCTTGGCAGGGGACAGGGGAGGAGATACGCAGTATTTT.

This clone was picked up a small number of times. The V and J genes are TRBV7-2 and TRBJ1-1; no firm D call. Deletions cut 0 bases from V and 1 base from J, with 6 bases between. Germline loops: CDR1 SGHTA, CDR2 FQGNSA. The CDR3 length is 14 residues. CDR3 coding DNA: TGTGCCAGCAGCTTAGCGCTAGGGAACACTGAAGCTTTCTTT. This translates into CASSLALGNTEAFF. Full variable domain (outside the CDR3, taken from reference TRBV7-2 and TRBJ1-1): GAGVSQSPSNKVTEKGKDVELRCDPISGHTALYWYRQSLGQGLEFLIYFQGNSAPDKSGLPSDRFSAERTGGSVSTLTIQRTQQEDSAVYLCASSLALGNTEAFFGQGTRLTVV.

This clone was detected only a few times. V usage is TRBV5-4 and J usage is TRBJ2-1; maybe TRBD2 (6 bases). V was clipped by 0 bases and J by 7 bases, with 11 bases between them. The germline V gene encodes CDR1 SGHNT and CDR2 YYREEE (reference sequence). This CDR3 contains 14 residues. The CDR3 nucleotides read TGTGCCAGCAGCTTGGTGCCTAGCGAAAATGAGCAGTTCTTC. It specifies CASSLVPSENEQFF.

The rearrangement links TRBV9 to TRBJ2-2; D possibly corresponds to TRBD2 (7 bases). Germline lookup yields CDR1 SGDLS and CDR2 YYNGEE. The CDR3 is 15 residues long. V lost 1 base and J lost 10, with 17 bases in between. DNA for the CDR3: TGTGCCAGCAGCGTATCCCTGGGGGGGCCTGAGGAGCTGTTTTTT. Amino acid sequence: CASSVSLGGPEELFF.

The chain carries TRBV4-3 and TRBJ1-6, with D tentatively TRBD1 (5 bases). Trimming took off 0 bases at V and 10 bases at J, with 13 bases between the two ends. The CDR3 spans 15 residues. The germline V gene has CDR1 LGHNA and CDR2 YSLEER. This CDR3 is CASSQDLGEGSPLHF. The CDR3 DNA follows: TGCGCCAGCAGCCAAGACTTAGGGGAAGGCTCACCCCTCCACTTT.

This clone has just a few counts. V usage is TRBV6-6 and J usage is TRBJ1-5; D remains unclear. The CDR3 has 13 amino acids. Trimming removed 5 bases at V and 2 bases at J, with 7 bases between. Germline CDR1 reads MNHNY; CDR2 reads SVGAGI (reference sequence). This chain's CDR3 is CASSRYGNQPQHF. The CDR3 DNA reads TGTGCCAGCAGTCGCTATGGCAATCAGCCCCAGCATTTT.

The rearrangement joins TRBV27 to TRBJ2-7; possible D gene TRBD1, 5 bases. Looked up from germline, CDR1 is MNHEY and CDR2 is SMNVEV (reference sequence). The CDR3 extends over 17 amino acids. The V end was cut by 2 bases, the J end by 2 bases, with 19 bases between. The CDR3 loop reads CASSLMVGPPSPYEQYF. The CDR3 DNA is TGTGCCAGCAGTTTAATGGTGGGGCCACCTTCGCCCTACGAGCAGTACTTC.

The rearrangement links TRBV20-1 to TRBJ2-7; perhaps TRBD2 as D (6 bases). The CDR3 is 11 residues long. V gave up 5 bases and J gave up 6 bases, with 11 bases separating them. Germline V gives CDR1 DFQATT, CDR2 SNEGSKA (reference sequence). The CDR3 is CSASNGGEQYF. The CDR3 coding sequence is TGCAGTGCTTCTAACGGGGGCGAGCAGTACTTC.

J is TRBJ2-7 and V is TRBV7-2, with 8 bases fitting TRBD2. CDR1 and CDR2 from the germline V gene are SGHTA and FQGNSA. V lost 7 bases, J lost 0 bases, and 8 bases stayed unmatched. This CDR3 is 15 amino acids long. The CDR3 nucleotides are TGTGCCAGCACCATTAGCGGGGCCAGCTCCTACGAGCAGTACTTC. Protein product: CASTISGASSYEQYF.

The chain employs TRBV7-2 and TRBJ2-3; D possibly corresponds to TRBD2 (6 bases). CDR3 length equals 15 residues. Trimming pared 1 base from V and 2 bases from J, leaving 10 bases between. The germline CDR1 and CDR2 sequences are SGHTA and FQGNSA. Written as DNA, the CDR3 is TGTGCCAGCAGCTTAGTGGGGGGAAACACAGATACGCAGTATTTT. Protein product: CASSLVGGNTDTQYF.

This clone was seen a handful of times. This chain connects TRBV7-2 to TRBJ1-4, with D unresolved. The V gene's germline CDR1 is SGHTA and CDR2 FQGNSA. The V end was cut by 4 bases, the J end by 6 bases, with 12 bases between. The CDR3 length is 14 residues. The DNA for the CDR3 is TGTGCCAGCAGCTGGCGGGGTTGGGATGAAAAACTGTTTTTT. This gives the protein CASSWRGWDEKLFF.

The V and J genes are TRBV9 and TRBJ1-6; unclear D gene. Germline V gives CDR1 SGDLS, CDR2 YYNGEE. CDR3 length: 14 amino acids. Trimming cost V 2 bases and J 8 bases, with 11 bases left between them. CDR3 DNA sequence: TGTGCCAGCAGCGTGAGAGCCGGGGATTCACCCCTCCACTTT. Translating gives CASSVRAGDSPLHF.

The V call is TRBV6-5, the J call TRBJ2-2; weak D call: TRBD2 (5 bases). Trimming removed 6 bases from V and 6 bases from J, with 14 bases in between. There are 14 residues in the CDR3. Germline loops: CDR1 MNHEY, CDR2 SVGAGI. Written as DNA, the CDR3 is TGTGCCAGCAGACCTCAGCGGAAAGCCGGGGAGCTGTTTTTT. Protein product: CASRPQRKAGELFF.

J is TRBJ2-1 and V is TRBV27, with a possible D match to TRBD2 (5 bases). CDR1 and CDR2 from the germline V gene are MNHEY and SMNVEV (reference sequence). V lost 2 bases, J lost 10 bases, and 6 bases lay in between. The CDR3 covers 11 residues. In DNA form, the CDR3 reads TGTGCCAGCAGTTTAAGAGGGGAGCAGTTCTTC. Encoded protein: CASSLRGEQFF.

This clone was counted between two and nine times. The chain joins TRBV29-1 to TRBJ2-1; TRBD2 might be the D (7 bases). The CDR3 loop spans 14 amino acids. Germline loops: CDR1 SQVTM, CDR2 ANQGSEA. Trimming took off 4 bases at V and 5 bases at J, with 15 bases between the two ends. The CDR3 nucleotides are TGCAGCGTTGCTCGCGCGGGGGCGAACAATGAGCAGTTCTTC. This sequence encodes CSVARAGANNEQFF.

Details on this clone: In the same sample, other DNA sequences code for this CDR3. This chain connects TRBV5-1 to TRBJ1-5, with D hard to call. This CDR3 is built from 15 residues. Germline V gene data show CDR1 as SGHRS and CDR2 as YFSETQ. Trimming shortened V by 0 bases and J by 1 base, and 8 bases separated the two germline ends. The CDR3 DNA sequence: TGCGCCAGCAGCTTGGATCGAGGGAGCAATCAGCCCCAGCATTTT. Translated, it gives CASSLDRGSNQPQHF.

The chain uses TRBV27 and TRBJ1-5; D is unresolved. Germline loops: CDR1 MNHEY, CDR2 SMNVEV (reference sequence). Trimming took 2 bases from V and 4 from J, leaving 6 bases between them. This CDR3 is built from 13 residues. CDR3 DNA: TGTGCCAGCAGTTTAAGAGGGAATCAGCCCCAGCATTTT. Translating it yields CASSLRGNQPQHF.

This clone came up a few times. The junction departs from the called germline gene at one end, perhaps through a read error. This chain connects TRBV28 to TRBJ1-4; D is possibly TRBD1 (5 bases). Per the germline V gene, CDR1 is MDHEN and CDR2 is SYDVKM. The CDR3 is 13 residues long. CDR3 DNA sequence: TGTGCGAGCACTCCGGCAGGGTCTGAAAAACTGTTTTTT. As protein: CASTPAGSEKLFF. Complete variable domain (other parts from reference TRBV28 and TRBJ1-4): DVKVTQSSRYLVKRTGEKVFLECVQDMDHENMFWYRQDPGLGLRLIYFSYDVKMKEKGDIPEGYSVSREKKERFSLILESASTNQTSMYLCASTPAGSEKLFFGSGTQLSVL.

This chain joins TRBV9 and TRBJ2-1; 7 nucleotides agree with TRBD2. Germline values: CDR1 SGDLS, CDR2 YYNGEE. V was pared by 3 bases and J by 5 bases, with 8 bases of the junction left unmatched. The CDR3 loop spans 15 amino acids. The CDR3 spells CASSGSGILDNEQFF. The CDR3 bases are TGTGCCAGCAGCGGAAGCGGGATCCTTGACAATGAGCAGTTCTTC.

The chain links TRBV18 to TRBJ1-1, with TRBD1 identical over 9 bases. This CDR3 has 15 amino acids. With V trimmed by 1 base and J by 6 bases, 6 bases remained unmatched. Germline loops: CDR1 KGHSH, CDR2 LQKENI. The CDR3: CASSPQGQGNAEAFF. DNA for the CDR3: TGTGCCAGCTCACCACAGGGACAGGGAAACGCTGAAGCTTTCTTT.